Detailed here is one T cell receptor (beta chain). There is no known antigen for this receptor. No base qualities exist here, and no much larger clone lies one base off it. There are 15 amino acids in the CDR3, from cysteine to phenylalanine inclusive. Here the CDR3 DNA is all that survives: 45 bases in frame from base 1. The junction shows trimming of 5 bases on V and 3 bases on J, plus 19 bases between the germline ends. The CDR1 and CDR2 encoded by the germline V gene (reference sequence) are GTSNPN and SVGIG. This record comes from a study of blood T cell repertoires in COVID-19 (dated by TCRdb to the early 2020s). Context from the whole study: Collaborator samples came from the United States, Italy and Spain and covered acute and convalescent phases of COVID-19. The prospective study material was composed of cDNA or gDNA derived from T cells, B-cell-depleted T cells, or PBMCs. Deeply sampled blood TCRbeta repertoires from subjects exposed to, actively infected with, or recovered from COVID-19 were included in the dataset. The repertoires were released in a freely available public database meant as a resource for research on the immune response to SARS-CoV-2. Samples were obtained from the ongoing ImmuneRACE study (first 160 participants) and from 1,254 subjects provided by 6 global collaborators. Nearly every sample came with metadata listing a de-identified subject ID, COVID-19 status, age in years and sex. HLA class I and class II types, where available, came from metadata supplied by the sample provider rather than from assay-based typing. What the authors observed across the whole study: The amount of clinical and demographic metadata varied by source and participant and was provided uncurated.

Whole blood was collected in K2EDTA tubes by collaborating institutions according to the institutions' own protocols. For TCRbeta analysis, collaborators shipped samples as frozen whole blood, isolated PBMCs, or DNA extracted from either of those sample types. TCRbeta CDR3 regions were amplified from genomic DNA using the immunoSEQ Assay, a bias-controlled multiplex PCR. For the original study's pipeline: Within the assay, amplification of reference gene primers was used to estimate how many nucleated cells each sample contained. To quantify the absolute abundance of each unique TCRbeta CDR3 rearrangement, sequence reads were collapsed and filtered. Productive Simpson clonality was computed per sample as the square root of Simpson's diversity index over productive rearrangements. Entries here come from immuneACCESS through TCRdb and include only in-frame sequences with V and J called. Some clones fail to appear in such tables; in the studies checked, an unresolved V gene covers under half of the shortfall, and the cause of the remainder is unknown. The V and J calls and the clone size are those of that table, but D and trimming were determined from the DNA. This sample gives 65,000 to 75,000 clones in total; approximately 78% of them show up just once. The ten largest clones represent less than 20% of the sample.

This receptor was taken from a human donor in a cohort sampled during active COVID-19. Sample: peripheral blood. Recombination joined TRBV30 with TRBJ1-1, with TRBD1 as a weak D call on 5 bases. CDR3 loop: CAWAPIDRFDTEAFF. The bases are TGTGCCTGGGCCCCAATCGACAGATTCGACACTGAAGCTTTCTTT.